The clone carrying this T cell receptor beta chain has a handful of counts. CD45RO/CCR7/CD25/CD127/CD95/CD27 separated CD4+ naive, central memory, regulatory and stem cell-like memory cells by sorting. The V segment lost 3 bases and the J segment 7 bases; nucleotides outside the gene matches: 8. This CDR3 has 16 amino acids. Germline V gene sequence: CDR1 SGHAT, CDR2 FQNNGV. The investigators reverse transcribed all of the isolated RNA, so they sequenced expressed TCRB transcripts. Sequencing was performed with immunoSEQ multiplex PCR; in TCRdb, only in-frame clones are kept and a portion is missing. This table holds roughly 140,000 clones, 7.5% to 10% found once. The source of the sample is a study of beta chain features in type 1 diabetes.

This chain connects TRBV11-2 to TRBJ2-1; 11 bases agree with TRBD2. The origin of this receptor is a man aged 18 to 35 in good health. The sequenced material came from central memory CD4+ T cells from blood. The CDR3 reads CASSLISGRARNEQFF. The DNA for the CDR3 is TGTGCCAGCAGCTTGATTAGCGGGAGGGCCCGGAATGAGCAGTTCTTC. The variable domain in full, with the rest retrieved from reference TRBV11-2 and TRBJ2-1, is EAGVAQSPRYKIIEKRQSVAFWCNPISGHATLYWYQQILGQGPKLLIQFQNNGVVDDSQLPKDRFSAERLKGVDSTLKIQPAKLEDSAVYLCASSLISGRARNEQFFGPGTRLTVL.